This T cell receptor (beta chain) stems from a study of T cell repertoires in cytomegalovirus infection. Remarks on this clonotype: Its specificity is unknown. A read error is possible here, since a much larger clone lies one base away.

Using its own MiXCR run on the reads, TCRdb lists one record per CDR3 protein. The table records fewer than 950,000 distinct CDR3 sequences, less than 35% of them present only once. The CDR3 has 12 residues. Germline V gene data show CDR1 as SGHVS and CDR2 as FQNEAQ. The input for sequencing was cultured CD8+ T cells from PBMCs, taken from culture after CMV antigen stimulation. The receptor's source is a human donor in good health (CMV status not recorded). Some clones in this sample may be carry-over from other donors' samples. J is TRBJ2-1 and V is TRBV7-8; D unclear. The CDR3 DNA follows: TGTGCCAACAGCCCGAACGGGAATGAGCAGTTCTTC. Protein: CANSPNGNEQFF.